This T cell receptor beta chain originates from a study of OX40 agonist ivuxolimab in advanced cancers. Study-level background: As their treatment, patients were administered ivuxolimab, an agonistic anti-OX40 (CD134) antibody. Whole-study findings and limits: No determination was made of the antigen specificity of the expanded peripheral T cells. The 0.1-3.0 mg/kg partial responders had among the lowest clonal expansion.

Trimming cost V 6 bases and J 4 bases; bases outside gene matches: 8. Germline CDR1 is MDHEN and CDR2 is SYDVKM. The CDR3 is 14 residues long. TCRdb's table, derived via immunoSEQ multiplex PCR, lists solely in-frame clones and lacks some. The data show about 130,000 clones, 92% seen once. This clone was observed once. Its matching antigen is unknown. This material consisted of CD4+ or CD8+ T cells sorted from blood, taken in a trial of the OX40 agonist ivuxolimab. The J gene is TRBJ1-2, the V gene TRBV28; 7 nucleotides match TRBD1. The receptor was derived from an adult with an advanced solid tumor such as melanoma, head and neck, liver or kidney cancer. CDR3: CASSTGQESYGYTF. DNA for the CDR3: TGTGCCAGCAGCACAGGACAGGAGTCCTATGGCTACACCTTC.